The present T cell receptor (beta chain) was sequenced within a study of blood T cell repertoires in COVID-19. About the study: Nucleic acid was either cDNA or gDNA, and it came from T cells, B-cell-depleted T cells, or PBMCs.

The CDR3 sequence is 15 residues long. V was cut by 2 bases and J by 0 bases, with 10 bases left in between. The germline CDR1 and CDR2 sequences are LNHDA and SQIVND (reference sequence). TCRdb's copy holds only in-frame clones and misses some; the assay was immunoSEQ multiplex PCR. Of 60,000 to 75,000 clones in the sample, around 87% are singletons; the top ten hold about 6.3%. The specimen was peripheral blood. The TCR sequence derives from a man aged 55 to 69 with acute or convalescent COVID-19. The V gene is TRBV19, the J gene TRBJ1-1; D gene ambiguous. Here the CDR3 reads CASSITLGVNTEAFF. For the CDR3, the DNA is TGTGCCAGTAGTATAACCCTCGGGGTGAACACTGAAGCTTTCTTT. Together with reference TRBV19 and TRBJ1-1, the CDR3 gives the full variable domain: DGGITQSPKYLFRKEGQNVTLSCEQNLNHDAMYWYRQDPGQGLRLIYYSQIVNDFQKGDIAEGYSVSREKKESFPLTVTSAQKNPTAFYLCASSITLGVNTEAFFGQGTRLTVV.